Below, one T cell receptor (beta chain) is given with its context. Its specificity is not known. The people who gave samples were healthy Caucasians from Russia, aged roughly 6 to 100. Peripheral blood samples of roughly 9.9 milliliters were drawn from each donor. These data belong to a study of blood T cells in healthy people across ages. Findings and limits, study-wide: Both naive CD4+ cell counts and diversity were greater in long-lived donors than in aged donors.

A second PCR, run for about 7 to 11 cycles, used a sample-barcoded 5' primer plus a J-beta primer mix. Tags on each cDNA molecule came from a template-switch adaptor with 12 random nucleotides. TCRdb independently ran MiXCR on the 5' RACE reads; one entry per CDR3 protein. Counted here are about 1.8 million distinct CDR3 sequences, about 50% occurring once; the ten biggest clones make up roughly 2.1%. The TCR comes from a woman in her thirties or forties in good health. Sequenced: blood.

Here the CDR3 reads CASSKATSLAYEQYF. The CDR3 bases are TGTGCCAGCAGCAAGGCAACTTCGTTGGCCTACGAGCAGTACTTC. The chain is built from TRBV14 and TRBJ2-7; no reliable D call. The length of the CDR3 is 15 residues. Between the trimmed V and J ends, which lost 5 bases and 2 bases, there was a span of 16 bases. Germline CDR1 is SGHDN and CDR2 is FVKESK.